A selection of T cell receptor beta chains follows, all from one sample in a study of molecular identifiers for immune sequencing clone quantification. Each CDR3 protein gets one entry after TCRdb re-called the PCR reads with MiXCR. There are some 580,000 distinct CDR3 sequences in the sample; about 25% occur only once, and roughly 0.83% lies in the top ten. Sequencing was carried out using naive CD8+ T cells from blood, with Jurkat cell RNA spiked in. The receptors were sampled from a human donor in good health. Some libraries in this study had Jurkat cell RNA spiked in. The CDR3 runs from the conserved cysteine through the conserved F or W. A D gene is named only where the DNA matches it firmly. Clone size, where shown, is once, few, many, or a class for clones that have expanded.

CASSQAVNREPTYGYTF	TGTGCCAGCAGCCAAGCAGTGAACCGGGAGCCCACCTATGGCTACACCTTC	.	few	TRBV14	TRBJ1-2
CASIKGRSYNSPLHF	TGTGCCAGCATAAAGGGGAGATCCTATAATTCACCCCTCCACTTT	.	.	TRBV7-2	TRBJ1-6
CASSISGGATGELFF	TGTGCCAGTAGTATAAGCGGGGGGGCCACCGGGGAGCTGTTTTTT	TRBD2	few	TRBV19	TRBJ2-2
CASSLEDTRTSGSPYEQYF	TGCGCCAGCAGTCTAGAAGACACCAGGACTAGCGGGAGTCCCTACGAGCAGTACTTC	TRBD2	.	TRBV23-1	TRBJ2-7
CASSFCRETYEQYF	TGTGCCAGCAGTTTTTGCAGGGAAACCTACGAGCAGTACTTC	.	.	TRBV6-6	TRBJ2-7
CASSSYYAGPGANYGYTF	TGCGCCAGCAGCTCATATTACGCAGGGCCAGGGGCTAACTATGGCTACACCTTC	.	once	TRBV4-1	TRBJ1-2
CASSLETNEKLFF	TGTGCCAGCAGTTTGGAGACTAATGAAAAACTGTTTTTT	.	many	TRBV12-3/TRBV12-4	TRBJ1-4
CASSQDWADYGYTF	TGTGCCAGCAGCCAAGATTGGGCGGACTATGGCTACACCTTC	.	.	TRBV14	TRBJ1-2
CASSRTGAQTEGNTIYF	TGTGCCAGCAGTAGGACAGGGGCGCAGACTGAAGGAAACACCATATATTTT	TRBD1	.	TRBV2	TRBJ1-3
CASSQDAVNTEAFF	TGCGCCAGCAGCCAAGATGCGGTGAACACTGAAGCTTTCTTT	.	many	TRBV4-3	TRBJ1-1
CASSPRGDSNTGELFF	TGTGCCAGCAGCCCACGTGGAGACTCGAACACCGGGGAGCTGTTTTTT	.	few	TRBV13	TRBJ2-2
CASSLSTGLSYEQYF	TGTGCCAGCAGCTTATCCACGGGCCTATCCTACGAGCAGTACTTC	.	many	TRBV7-3	TRBJ2-7
CAHQGQGSNEQFF	TGTGCCCATCAGGGGCAGGGGAGCAATGAGCAGTTCTTC	.	.	TRBV30	TRBJ2-1
CASSSTSQGARYGYTF	TGTGCCAGCAGCTCAACTTCTCAGGGGGCCCGCTATGGCTACACCTTC	TRBD1	few	TRBV11-2	TRBJ1-2
CASSFASGAYEQYF	TGTGCCAGCAGCTTCGCTAGCGGAGCCTACGAGCAGTACTTC	TRBD2	once	TRBV13	TRBJ2-7
CSVERGTGYYDEQFF	TGCAGCGTTGAAAGAGGGACAGGGTATTACGATGAGCAGTTCTTC	TRBD1	few	TRBV29-1	TRBJ2-1
CASSYSIGGVTEAFF	TGTGCCAGCAGTTACTCAATAGGGGGGGTCACTGAAGCTTTCTTT	.	many	TRBV6-5	TRBJ1-1